One and the same sample provided the 21 T cell receptor beta chains below, sequenced in a study of cytomegalovirus exposure and HLA in healthy donors (dated by TCRdb to 2016 to 2017). Libraries came from the immunoSEQ multiplex PCR assay. TCRdb re-hosts the immuneACCESS table, in-frame sequences only. Its copies lack some clones; in the studies checked, an unresolved V gene accounts for under half of them, and the cause for the rest is not known. This sample lists 130,000 to 150,000 clones; approximately 92% were detected once. Of the sample, roughly 9.3% falls within the top ten clones. The sample consisted of PBMCs. Receptors were obtained from a woman between 18 and 30 years old in good health and CMV-seropositive.

This chain uses TRBV27 with TRBJ1-1; D is unresolved. V was trimmed by 3 bases and J by 1 base, leaving 6 bases between them. This CDR3 has 13 residues. In germline, CDR1 is MNHEY, CDR2 SMNVEV (reference sequence). CDR3 bases: TGTGCCAGCAGTTTCGCAGAGAACACTGAAGCTTTCTTT. It translates to CASSFAENTEAFF.

This clone was recorded only once. The CDR3 DNA sequence: TGTGCCAGCAGGGTCAGCGCCGGGGAGCTGTTTTTT. The encoded protein is CASRVSAGELFF. This sequence joins TRBV28 and TRBJ2-2, with D unclear. The CDR3 sequence is 12 residues long. The ends were cut back, 6 bases at V and 6 bases at J, with 8 bases in the middle. Germline V gene data show CDR1 as MDHEN and CDR2 as SYDVKM.

The chain has TRBV7-9 and TRBJ2-4; D might be TRBD1 (6 bases). Germline-derived CDR1 and CDR2 are SEHNR and FQNEAQ (reference sequence). Trimming pared 5 bases from V and 2 bases from J, leaving 13 bases between. The CDR3 has 15 residues. CDR3 coding DNA: TGTGCCAGCAGCCCGCAGGGGACCCCCAAAAACATTCAGTACTTC. This encodes CASSPQGTPKNIQYF.

This clone has only one observation. The chain uses TRBV18 and TRBJ2-3; 8 bases map to TRBD1. This CDR3 contains 15 residues. Germline loops: CDR1 KGHSH, CDR2 LQKENI. The V and J ends lost 4 bases and 0 bases, in that order; junction bases with no gene match: 3. The CDR3 DNA follows: TGTGCCAGCTCACGAGGGGACAGGAGCACAGATACGCAGTATTTT. Translation: CASSRGDRSTDTQYF.

The chain is built from TRBV5-1 and TRBJ2-3; 7 bases are a match to TRBD1. The germline CDR1 and CDR2 sequences are SGHRS and YFSETQ. This CDR3 is built from 16 residues. With 0 bases clipped from V and 3 bases from J, the junction kept 7 bases outside the gene matches. The CDR3, as DNA: TGCGCCAGCAGCTTGGATCGGGCAGGGGGAACAGATACGCAGTATTTT. Translated: CASSLDRAGGTDTQYF.

This chain uses TRBV19 with TRBJ1-1, with 9 bases fitting TRBD1. The CDR3 consists of 13 residues. V was pared by 7 bases and J by 7 bases, with 7 bases of the junction left unmatched. Germline V lookup: CDR1 LNHDA, CDR2 SQIVND (reference sequence). CDR3 nucleotide sequence: TGTGCCAGTATCACCGGGACAGGGTTTGAAGCTTTCTTT. It translates to CASITGTGFEAFF. Supplemented by reference TRBV19 and TRBJ1-1, the full variable domain reads DGGITQSPKYLFRKEGQNVTLSCEQNLNHDAMYWYRQDPGQGLRLIYYSQIVNDFQKGDIAEGYSVSREKKESFPLTVTSAQKNPTAFYLCASITGTGFEAFFGQGTRLTVV.

The CDR3 sequence: CASSPGRGQGARDTEAFF. The CDR3 region has the DNA TGTGCCAGCAGCCCAGGGAGGGGACAGGGGGCGCGGGACACTGAAGCTTTCTTT. This chain uses TRBV5-4 with TRBJ1-1; TRBD1 agrees at 12 bases. Trimming cost V 4 bases and J 3 bases; bases outside gene matches: 13. Per the germline V gene, CDR1 is SGHNT and CDR2 is YYREEE (reference sequence). This CDR3 has 18 amino acids.

The J gene is TRBJ2-1, the V gene TRBV28, with 10 nucleotides matching TRBD2. CDR1 MDHEN and CDR2 SYDVKM come from the germline V gene. This CDR3 is built from 15 residues. Trimming removed 2 bases from V and 3 bases from J; junction bases left unmatched: 1. CDR3 residues: CASSLLAGDYNEQFF. The CDR3 region has the DNA TGTGCCAGCAGTTTACTAGCGGGGGACTACAATGAGCAGTTCTTC.

The chain employs TRBV29-1 and TRBJ2-2; 8 bases line up with TRBD2. Germline loops: CDR1 SQVTM, CDR2 ANQGSEA. The CDR3 is 15 amino acids. The V gene end was trimmed by 2 bases and the J gene end by 2 bases; junction bases not matched to a gene: 4. The CDR3 loop reads CSVESAGGNTGELFF. The CDR3 DNA reads as TGCAGCGTTGAATCGGCGGGGGGAAACACCGGGGAGCTGTTTTTT.

CDR3 region: CASSPWGQGDNQPQHF. CDR3 DNA sequence: TGTGCCAGCAGCCCTTGGGGACAGGGGGACAATCAGCCCCAGCATTTT. The gene calls are TRBV7-8 and TRBJ1-5; the match to TRBD1 covers 11 bases. The CDR3 is 16 residues long. Losses at the gene ends were 5 bases for V and 3 bases for J; bases not matched to a gene: 6. Germline V lookup: CDR1 SGHVS, CDR2 FQNEAQ.

V gene TRBV9 combines with J gene TRBJ2-5; the match to TRBD2 covers 14 bases. Germline-derived CDR1 and CDR2 are SGDLS and YYNGEE. The CDR3 sequence is 14 residues long. V lost 4 bases and J lost 11; bases outside the gene matches: 7. The CDR3 region has the DNA TGTGCCAGCAGCTCCCGGACTAGCGGGGGGCTACAGTACTTC. It specifies CASSSRTSGGLQYF.

The genes are TRBV19 and TRBJ1-6; 9 positions match TRBD1. The CDR3 has 17 residues. Losses at the gene ends were 7 bases for V and 7 bases for J; bases not matched to a gene: 14. Germline CDR1 is LNHDA and CDR2 is SQIVND (reference sequence). The CDR3 DNA reads as TGTGCCAGTACCCTGAGGATGCCGGGACAGGGCAATTCACCCCTCCACTTT. Translation gives CASTLRMPGQGNSPLHF.

The chain is built from TRBV2 and TRBJ2-5; 11 bases line up with TRBD2. Germline values: CDR1 SNHLY, CDR2 FYNNEI. This CDR3 contains 15 residues. J was trimmed by 6 bases and V by 1 base; bases with no gene match: 4. The CDR3 reads CASSEVSGGAKTQYF. The CDR3 region has the DNA TGTGCCAGCAGTGAAGTTAGCGGGGGGGCGAAGACCCAGTACTTC. The variable domain in full, with the rest retrieved from reference TRBV2 and TRBJ2-5, is EPEVTQTPSHQVTQMGQEVILRCVPISNHLYFYWYRQILGQKVEFLVSFYNNEISEKSEIFDDQFSVERPDGSNFTLKIRSTKLEDSAMYFCASSEVSGGAKTQYFGPGTRLLVL.

The chain couples TRBV28 to TRBJ1-1; TRBD1 matches 9 bases. Germline V lookup: CDR1 MDHEN, CDR2 SYDVKM. This CDR3 region has 15 residues. V trimming: 5 bases; J trimming: 5 bases; junction bases outside the gene matches: 9. In DNA form, the CDR3 reads TGTGCCAGCAGTCCTAACAGGGGGCGCGAGACTGAAGCTTTCTTT. The encoded protein is CASSPNRGRETEAFF.

The chain is built from TRBV4-2 and TRBJ2-7; 11 bases line up with TRBD1. The CDR3 covers 16 residues. After removal of 4 bases from V and 1 base from J, the junction contained 6 bases not matched to a gene. Germline CDR1 LGHNA, CDR2 YNFKEQ. For the CDR3, the DNA is TGTGCCAGCAGCCGATTTGGGACAGGGGGGTCCTACGAGCAGTACTTC. This sequence encodes CASSRFGTGGSYEQYF.

V is TRBV9 and J is TRBJ2-3; TRBD2 agrees at 15 bases. With 3 bases clipped from V and 2 bases from J, the junction kept 4 bases outside the gene matches. This CDR3 is 17 amino acids long. In germline, CDR1 is SGDLS, CDR2 YYNGEE. The CDR3 loop reads CASSGTSGGANTDTQYF. In DNA form, the CDR3 reads TGTGCCAGCAGCGGGACTAGCGGGGGGGCAAACACAGATACGCAGTATTTT.

The chain links TRBV11-2 to TRBJ2-2, with D maybe TRBD1 (6 bases). Germline V CDR1 and CDR2: SGHAT, FQNNGV. Trimming took 5 bases from V and 5 from J, leaving 18 bases between them. The CDR3 is made up of 16 amino acids. CDR3 sequence reads: CASSKIQGSRTGELFF. The DNA of the CDR3 is TGTGCCAGCAGCAAAATACAGGGAAGTCGAACCGGGGAGCTGTTTTTT. Variable domain in full (rest from reference TRBV11-2 and TRBJ2-2): EAGVAQSPRYKIIEKRQSVAFWCNPISGHATLYWYQQILGQGPKLLIQFQNNGVVDDSQLPKDRFSAERLKGVDSTLKIQPAKLEDSAVYLCASSKIQGSRTGELFFGEGSRLTVL.

This CDR3 is CASSLGLYNEKLFF. The CDR3 DNA is TGTGCCAGCAGTTTGGGACTGTATAATGAAAAACTGTTTTTT. The chain employs TRBV28 and TRBJ1-4; D is possibly TRBD1 (5 bases). This CDR3 is built from 14 residues. From germline, CDR1 is MDHEN and CDR2 SYDVKM. V was shortened by 3 bases and J by 4 bases, with 9 bases between the two germline ends.

This rearrangement joins TRBV6-5 to TRBJ1-5; 8 bases match TRBD1. Germline V gives CDR1 MNHEY, CDR2 SVGAGI. The CDR3 length is 15 residues. V was clipped by 4 bases and J by 7 bases; unmatched bases: 9. The chain's CDR3 is CASSSTQGAGQPQHF. CDR3 in DNA: TGTGCCAGCAGTTCAACGCAGGGGGCAGGACAGCCCCAGCATTTT.

The chain combines TRBV28 with TRBJ2-1, with D perhaps TRBD1 (5 bases). Germline assignment: CDR1 MDHEN and CDR2 SYDVKM. The CDR3 spans 15 residues. V lost 3 bases to trimming and J lost 4 bases, with 13 bases between them. CDR3 loop: CASSLGRVRYNEQFF. CDR3 nucleotide sequence: TGTGCCAGCAGTTTGGGCAGGGTTCGGTACAATGAGCAGTTCTTC.

The CDR3 DNA reads as TGTGCCAGCACCTACTCAGGGGTTGGAAACACCATATATTTT. This encodes CASTYSGVGNTIYF. The V and J genes are TRBV25-1 and TRBJ1-3; D perhaps matches TRBD1 (6 bases). The V and J ends lost 7 bases and 3 bases respectively, with 13 bases between them. The CDR3 length is 14 residues. In germline, CDR1 is MGHDK, CDR2 SYGVNS.